The 21 T cell receptor beta chains presented below share a single source sample, sequenced in a study of blood T cell repertoires in COVID-19. The method was immunoSEQ multiplex PCR; TCRdb's version includes in-frame clones alone and lacks a portion of them. Counted here are approximately 56,000 clones, around 80% occurring once; the ten biggest clones make up 20% to 30%. The sequencing input was peripheral blood. The receptors here all came from a woman of 80 years or more with COVID-19, enrolled during active disease.

The J gene is TRBJ2-7, the V gene TRBV6-5; D possibly corresponds to TRBD1 (5 bases). The CDR3 runs to 14 residues. Deletions cut 7 bases from V and 6 bases from J, with 19 bases between. CDR1 MNHEY and CDR2 SVGAGI come from the germline V gene. In nucleotides, the CDR3 is TGTGCCAGCACCCAGAGGCAGGGCTTGGTCGAGCAGTACTTC. Translating gives CASTQRQGLVEQYF.

The rearrangement links TRBV7-3 to TRBJ2-1; TRBD2 matches at 12 bases. V was clipped by 5 bases and J by 5 bases; unmatched bases: 4. Germline lookup yields CDR1 SGHTA and CDR2 FQGTGA. The length of the CDR3 is 15 residues. In DNA, the CDR3 is TGTGCCAGCAGCGCGCTAGCGGGAGGGAACAATGAGCAGTTCTTC. Translation: CASSALAGGNNEQFF.

The chain employs TRBV9 and TRBJ2-1; possibly TRBD2 for D (5 bases). Germline V gene sequence: CDR1 SGDLS, CDR2 YYNGEE. V was clipped by 0 bases and J by 4 bases, with 11 bases between them. This CDR3 comprises 15 residues. Here the CDR3 DNA reads TGTGCCAGCAGCGTAGGGACTGATCAATACAATGAGCAGTTCTTC. Its translation: CASSVGTDQYNEQFF.

CDR3 bases: TGTGCCAGCAGCTTGGTTTCGAGCCAAGAGACCCAGTACTTC. Protein product: CASSLVSSQETQYF. V is TRBV5-6 and J is TRBJ2-5; D is unclear. Germline loops: CDR1 SGHDT, CDR2 YYEEEE. The CDR3 runs 14 residues. The germline V and J ends were trimmed by 0 bases and 1 base, with 7 bases remaining between them.

CDR3 in amino acids: CASSQAPTPGLAGAGATDTQYF. The CDR3 bases are TGTGCCAGCAGCCAAGCCCCGACCCCGGGACTAGCGGGAGCAGGGGCCACAGATACGCAGTATTTT. The chain has TRBV4-2 and TRBJ2-3, with TRBD2 identical over 14 bases. The CDR3 contains 22 residues. Unmatched junction bases numbered 17, after V lost 1 base and J lost 2 bases. Germline V gene data show CDR1 as LGHNA and CDR2 as YNFKEQ.

This chain links TRBV7-8 with TRBJ2-5, with TRBD2 matching 11 bases. This CDR3 has 16 amino acids. J lost 3 bases, V lost 4 bases, and 7 bases had no gene match. Germline-derived CDR1 and CDR2 are SGHVS and FQNEAQ. This CDR3 reads CASSYPRLAGKETQYF. The CDR3 nucleotides are TGTGCCAGCAGCTACCCTAGACTAGCGGGAAAAGAGACCCAGTACTTC.

The gene calls are TRBV5-1 and TRBJ2-2, with 8 bases identical to TRBD2. Germline loops: CDR1 SGHRS, CDR2 YFSETQ. Trimming removed 1 base from V and 7 bases from J; junction bases left unmatched: 6. This CDR3 contains 15 residues. This CDR3 reads CASSLREGRIGELFF. Written as DNA, the CDR3 is TGCGCCAGCAGCTTGCGGGAGGGCCGGATCGGGGAGCTGTTTTTT. The whole variable domain, filled in from reference TRBV5-1 and TRBJ2-2, reads KAGVTQTPRYLIKTRGQQVTLSCSPISGHRSVSWYQQTPGQGLQFLFEYFSETQRNKGNFPGRFSGRQFSNSRSEMNVSTLELGDSALYLCASSLREGRIGELFFGEGSRLTVL.

This clone appeared once. The V gene is TRBV7-2, the J gene TRBJ1-3; D call uncertain. The CDR3 consists of 13 residues. V was shortened by 5 bases and J by 4 bases, with 9 bases between the two germline ends. Per germline, CDR1 SGHTA and CDR2 FQGNSA. The CDR3, as DNA: TGTGCCAGCAGCCGGACTGAAGGAAACACCATATATTTT. Its translation is CASSRTEGNTIYF. Complete variable domain (other parts from reference TRBV7-2 and TRBJ1-3): GAGVSQSPSNKVTEKGKDVELRCDPISGHTALYWYRQSLGQGLEFLIYFQGNSAPDKSGLPSDRFSAERTGGSVSTLTIQRTQQEDSAVYLCASSRTEGNTIYFGEGSWLTVV.

The chain recombines TRBV4-1 with TRBJ2-7; possible D gene TRBD1, 5 bases. V lost 0 bases and J lost 2, with 11 bases in between. Germline V gene sequence: CDR1 MGHRA, CDR2 YSYEKL. The CDR3 is made up of 15 amino acids. CDR3 in amino acids: CASSQDPAGTYEQYF. The DNA of the CDR3 is TGCGCCAGCAGCCAAGATCCAGCAGGGACCTACGAGCAGTACTTC.

Written as DNA, the CDR3 is TGTGCCAGCAGTTACTCGTCTAGGCGCGGTGAGCAGTTCTTC. It encodes CASSYSSRRGEQFF. This rearrangement joins TRBV6-5 to TRBJ2-1; D is unresolved. Germline V gene data show CDR1 as MNHEY and CDR2 as SVGAGI. The CDR3 covers 14 residues. Trimming removed 0 bases from V and 9 bases from J, with 12 bases in between.

The rearrangement joins TRBV5-6 to TRBJ2-7, with no clear D. Germline-derived CDR1 and CDR2 are SGHDT and YYEEEE. The CDR3 has 13 residues. V lost 0 bases, J lost 4 bases, and 8 bases lay in between. The CDR3 DNA sequence: TGTGCCAGCAGCTTGGGTCGGAGATACGAGCAGTACTTC. This sequence encodes CASSLGRRYEQYF. Drawing the rest from reference TRBV5-6 and TRBJ2-7, the complete variable domain is DAGVTQSPTHLIKTRGQQVTLRCSPKSGHDTVSWYQQALGQGPQFIFQYYEEEERQRGNFPDRFSGHQFPNYSSELNVNALLLGDSALYLCASSLGRRYEQYFGPGTRLTVT.

The chain employs TRBV5-1 and TRBJ2-7; 8 nucleotides match TRBD2. With 4 bases clipped from V and 6 bases from J, the junction kept 9 bases outside the gene matches. Germline-derived CDR1 and CDR2 are SGHRS and YFSETQ. This CDR3 has 14 residues. DNA for the CDR3: TGCGCCAGCAGCAAGAGCGGGGGTATCGGCGAGCAGTACTTC. Translation: CASSKSGGIGEQYF.

This clone was picked up a small number of times. The chain carries TRBV27 and TRBJ1-1; D gene uncertain. Germline CDR1 reads MNHEY; CDR2 reads SMNVEV (reference sequence). The CDR3 covers 14 residues. Trimming shortened V by 3 bases and J by 3 bases, and 11 bases separated the two germline ends. The CDR3 DNA is TGTGCCAGCAGTTTTTATGGCGGATACACTGAAGCTTTCTTT. This translates into CASSFYGGYTEAFF.

This clone was observed a handful of times. The chain couples TRBV5-6 to TRBJ2-7; the match to TRBD1 covers 7 bases. CDR3 length equals 14 residues. Trimming cost V 3 bases and J 2 bases; bases outside gene matches: 5. Germline V gives CDR1 SGHDT, CDR2 YYEEEE. CDR3 sequence reads: CASSWTGPTYEQYF. In nucleotides, the CDR3 is TGTGCCAGCAGCTGGACAGGCCCAACCTACGAGCAGTACTTC.

This clone has a count of ten or more. The chain carries TRBV14 and TRBJ1-6; 7 bases are a match to TRBD1. Trimming took 5 bases from V and 8 from J; bases not matched to a gene: 3. Germline V gives CDR1 SGHDN, CDR2 FVKESK. The length of the CDR3 is 13 residues. CDR3 nucleotide sequence: TGTGCCAGCAGCTGGACAGGAGATTCACCCCTCCACTTT. Amino acid sequence: CASSWTGDSPLHF.

Only a few counts were recorded for this clone. The chain uses TRBV7-3 and TRBJ2-2; 14 nucleotides agree with TRBD2. The germline CDR1 and CDR2 sequences are SGHTA and FQGTGA. The CDR3 contains 16 residues. V dropped 4 bases and J dropped 6; count of bases not matched to a gene: 4. CDR3 in DNA: TGTGCCAGCAGCTCTGGACTAGCGGGAGGACCCGGGGAGCTGTTTTTT. Its protein product is CASSSGLAGGPGELFF.

J is TRBJ2-7 and V is TRBV20-1, with TRBD2 identical over 7 bases. V shed 3 bases, J shed 1 base, and the junction held 6 bases outside the gene matches. This CDR3 region has 14 residues. Germline CDR1 reads DFQATT; CDR2 reads SNEGSKA (reference sequence). The CDR3 here is CSASGTSVSYEQYF. CDR3 nucleotide sequence: TGCAGTGCTAGTGGAACTAGCGTTTCCTACGAGCAGTACTTC.

The chain joins TRBV18 to TRBJ2-1, with 9 bases matching TRBD2. CDR3 size: 17 residues. From germline, CDR1 is KGHSH and CDR2 LQKENI. The J segment lost 5 bases and the V segment lost 4 bases, leaving 12 bases of the junction unmatched. Here the CDR3 reads CASSLRGAGGENNEQFF. CDR3 coding DNA: TGTGCCAGCTCACTCCGCGGAGCGGGAGGCGAAAACAATGAGCAGTTCTTC.

The genes are TRBV5-1 and TRBJ2-1, with a tentative D call TRBD1 (6 bases). The V gene lost 0 bases and the J gene lost 7 bases, with 14 bases spanning the gap. The CDR3 consists of 15 residues. From germline, CDR1 is SGHRS and CDR2 YFSETQ. The CDR3 loop is CASSLVAGEMNEQFF. CDR3 nucleotides: TGCGCCAGCAGCTTGGTAGCAGGGGAAATGAATGAGCAGTTCTTC.

The J gene is TRBJ2-7, the V gene TRBV27, with 7 bases aligning to TRBD1. The junction had 12 bases not matched to a gene; V was cut back by 7 bases and J by 6 bases. Germline V gene sequence: CDR1 MNHEY, CDR2 SMNVEV (reference sequence). CDR3 size: 14 residues. This chain's CDR3 is CASTLWTGHVEQYF. The CDR3 DNA reads TGTGCCAGCACCTTGTGGACAGGCCATGTCGAGCAGTACTTC.

This sequence joins TRBV18 and TRBJ2-6, with D hard to call. Trimming shortened V by 4 bases and J by 0 bases, and 7 bases separated the two germline ends. This CDR3 spans 15 amino acids. CDR1 and CDR2 (germline): KGHSH, LQKENI. The chain's CDR3 is CASSRRSSGANVLTF. CDR3 sequence (DNA): TGTGCCAGCTCACGACGGAGCTCTGGGGCCAACGTCCTGACTTTC.